This T cell receptor (beta chain) was sequenced during a study of response to subunit inactivated influenza vaccine. Study conclusions and caveats: Authors suggested each seasonal influenza vaccination recruits few new T cells.

TCRdb reprocessed the RT-PCR reads via MiXCR and lists one record per CDR3 protein. In the table there are more than 700,000 distinct CDR3 sequences, roughly 20% of which are singletons. Notes on this clonotype: Its target is unknown.

The CDR3 sequence is 17 residues long. V dropped 0 bases and J dropped 3 bases, with 18 bases sitting between them. The germline V gene encodes CDR1 SGHDT and CDR2 YYEEEE. The source was PBMCs from blood, collected roughly 5 days after vaccination. The rearrangement uses TRBV5-6 and TRBJ1-1; possible D gene TRBD1, 6 bases. This sequence was found in a middle-aged man who received an inactivated influenza vaccine. This chain's CDR3 is CASSLAWGARGDTEAFF. CDR3 sequence (DNA): TGTGCCAGCAGCTTGGCGTGGGGGGCGCGAGGCGACACTGAAGCTTTCTTT.